This T cell receptor (beta chain) is from a study of OX40 agonist ivuxolimab in advanced cancers. The CDR3 spans 12 residues. Germline V lookup: CDR1 MDHEN, CDR2 SYDVKM. V lost 2 bases and J lost 8, with 9 bases in between. The table came from immunoSEQ multiplex PCR; TCRdb's copy has only in-frame clones and leaves some out. The sample includes 70,000 or so clones, more than 70% of them seen just once. Sequencing was performed on CD4+ or CD8+ T cells sorted from blood, taken in a trial of the OX40 agonist ivuxolimab. This TCR came from an adult with an advanced solid tumor such as melanoma, head and neck, liver or kidney cancer. This rearrangement joins TRBV28 to TRBJ1-2; the D is unclear. The DNA of the CDR3 is TGTGCCAGCAGTTTAGTCCCAGGCGGCTACACCTTC. Translating it yields CASSLVPGGYTF.